This passage covers 8 T cell receptor beta chains from one sample sequenced in a study of T cell responses to AZD1222 COVID-19 vaccine. The assay was immunoSEQ multiplex PCR, and TCRdb's table has in-frame clones only and misses some. The repertoire holds roughly 100,000 clones, with over 90% as singletons. Here the sequenced sample was peripheral blood, taken on day 0 of AZD1222 vaccination. Receptors originate from an adult in good health.

The rearrangement uses TRBV18 and TRBJ2-7; D perhaps matches TRBD1 (6 bases). Germline CDR1 and CDR2: KGHSH and LQKENI. The length of the CDR3 is 14 residues. V was trimmed by 3 bases and J by 1 base, leaving 10 bases between them. The CDR3: CASSPDRSSYEQYF. The CDR3 DNA reads TGTGCCAGCTCACCGGACAGAAGTTCCTACGAGCAGTACTTC.

This rearrangement joins TRBV5-8 to TRBJ2-7, with D unresolved. Germline V gene sequence: CDR1 SGHTS, CDR2 YDEGEE. V shed 3 bases and J shed 7 bases, with 14 bases lying between them. The CDR3 spans 13 residues. CDR3 sequence reads: CASSSVTYEEQYF. CDR3 nucleotides: TGTGCCAGCAGCTCAGTGACCTACGAGGAGCAGTACTTC. Based on the CDR3 plus reference TRBV5-8 and TRBJ2-7, the full variable domain is EAGVTQSPTHLIKTRGQQATLRCSPISGHTSVYWYQQALGLGLQFLLWYDEGEERNRGNFPPRFSGRQFPNYSSELNVNALELEDSALYLCASSSVTYEEQYFGPGTRLTVT.

The table lists this clone with a count of one. V gene TRBV30 combines with J gene TRBJ2-7; D gene ambiguous. Germline V gene lookup returns CDR1 GTSNPN and CDR2 SVGIG (reference sequence). Trimming removed 4 bases from V and 2 bases from J, with 12 bases in between. This CDR3 has 13 amino acids. The CDR3 here is CAWIPAEPYEQYF. DNA of the CDR3: TGTGCCTGGATTCCGGCGGAGCCCTACGAGCAGTACTTC. Combining the CDR3 with reference TRBV30 and TRBJ2-7 gives the whole variable domain SQTIHQWPATLVQPVGSPLSLECTVEGTSNPNLYWYRQAAGRGLQLLFYSVGIGQISSEVPQNLSASRPQDRQFILSSKKLLLSDSGFYLCAWIPAEPYEQYFGPGTRLTVT.

The rearrangement uses TRBV6-1 and TRBJ2-3, with 10 bases fitting TRBD2. From germline, CDR1 is MNHNS and CDR2 SASEGT. The CDR3 extends over 17 amino acids. V shed 4 bases, J shed 6 bases, and the junction held 13 bases outside the gene matches. For the CDR3, the DNA is TGTGCCAGCAGTGCGGCAGTAGCGGGAGGAGGGAGGGATACGCAGTATTTT. It specifies CASSAAVAGGGRDTQYF.

The rearrangement joins TRBV2 to TRBJ1-6; D gene ambiguous. This CDR3 region has 11 residues. Germline V gene data show CDR1 as SNHLY and CDR2 as FYNNEI. V lost 3 bases, J lost 8 bases, and 2 bases lay in between. The CDR3 protein is CASSDDSPLHF. The CDR3 region has the DNA TGTGCCAGCAGTGACGATTCACCCCTCCACTTT.

V and J are TRBV9 and TRBJ1-4; 10 bases map to TRBD1. Germline V gives CDR1 SGDLS, CDR2 YYNGEE. The CDR3 has 15 residues. The V gene end was trimmed by 4 bases and the J gene end by 1 base; junction bases not matched to a gene: 1. The CDR3, as DNA: TGTGCCAGCAGCAGGGACAGGGGAACTAATGAAAAACTGTTTTTT. It yields the protein CASSRDRGTNEKLFF.

The rearrangement joins TRBV20-1 to TRBJ2-3, with a weak D call TRBD1 (6 bases). CDR1 is DFQATT and CDR2 is SNEGSKA in the germline V gene (reference sequence). The CDR3 runs 10 residues. The germline V and J ends were trimmed by 7 bases and 5 bases, with 7 bases remaining between them. This CDR3 reads CSGGRDTQYF. CDR3 sequence (DNA): TGCAGTGGGGGGCGAGATACGCAGTATTTT.

J is TRBJ2-1 and V is TRBV4-1; TRBD2 matches at 7 bases. The germline V gene encodes CDR1 MGHRA and CDR2 YSYEKL. V shed 3 bases, J shed 6 bases, and the junction held 5 bases outside the gene matches. CDR3 length: 14 residues. CDR3 bases: TGCGCCAGCAGCCAGCTGACTAGCCCCAATGAGCAGTTCTTC. Protein sequence: CASSQLTSPNEQFF.